This T cell receptor beta chain is drawn from a study of spatial heterogeneity in lung cancer. At the level of the study: The average appearance count of each unique TCR and UMI combination in raw reads was more than 9.5.

Within the sample, this clonotype is medium-sized. TCRdb processed the 5' RACE reads anew with MiXCR; each CDR3 protein has one entry. The top ten hold roughly 25% of the sample, which has fewer than 5,500 distinct CDR3 sequences, 2.9% seen once. The germline V gene has CDR1 LGHNT and CDR2 FRNRAP. The CDR3 contains 18 residues. V was clipped by 0 bases and J by 0 bases, with 16 bases between them. Time point denoted: sample taken at primary tumor resection. The donors were approximately 65 patients with non-small cell lung cancer that was early-stage and untreated. Whole RNA, isolated from tumor, nontumor lung or frozen PBMC, was sequenced without prior sorting.

The receptor's source is a male donor with early-stage non-small cell lung cancer. The chain uses TRBV12-5 and TRBJ2-3, with D possibly TRBD2 on 5 matching bases. The sequencing used normal lung tissue next to the tumor, collected at surgery. In DNA form, the CDR3 reads TGTGCTAGTGGTTTGGTACGGGATGGAGAGACAAGCACAGATACGCAGTATTTT. It encodes CASGLVRDGETSTDTQYF.